This T cell receptor (beta chain) came from a study of blood T cell repertoires in COVID-19 (dated by TCRdb to 2019 to 2021). Background for the entire study: Samples from collaborators originated in the United States, Italy and Spain and spanned both the acute and convalescent phases of COVID-19. The material from the prospective study consisted of cDNA or gDNA derived from T cells, B-cell-depleted T cells, or PBMCs. Deeply sampled blood TCRbeta repertoires from subjects exposed to, actively infected with, or recovered from COVID-19 were included in the dataset. The repertoires were made available in a free public database intended to serve as a resource for research on the immune response to SARS-CoV-2. Samples came from the ongoing ImmuneRACE study (first 160 participants) plus 1,254 subjects from 6 global collaborators. Nearly every sample came with metadata listing a de-identified subject ID, COVID-19 status, age in years and sex. Where HLA class I and class II types were available, the types were taken from metadata supplied by the sample provider, not from assay-based typing.

Beyond this particular receptor, the publication reports: The quantity of clinical and demographic metadata differed by source and by participant and was supplied without curation.

A word on this clone: Its antigen is not yet known. No much larger clonotype is one base removed from it; base qualities were not supplied.

Deletion took 9 bases off V and 8 bases off J, with a span of 13 bases between the germline ends. The CDR3 numbers 11 residues from cysteine through phenylalanine. CDR3 DNA is the only sequence kept; it has 33 bases, read in frame from the first base. For CDR1 and CDR2, the germline V gene (reference sequence) lists LNHDA and SQIVND. TCRbeta CDR3 regions were amplified from genomic DNA by means of the immunoSEQ Assay, a bias-controlled multiplex PCR. The source study handled its data this way. The number of nucleated cells in each sample was estimated from the amplification of reference gene primers within the assay. To quantify the absolute abundance of each unique TCRbeta CDR3 rearrangement, sequence reads were collapsed and filtered. For each sample, productive Simpson clonality was calculated as the square root of Simpson's diversity index over productive rearrangements. In its TCRdb copy, this immuneACCESS table keeps in-frame sequences only and misses some clones. Where compared with another copy, unresolved V genes explain less than half of these, and the others have no known cause. V and J calls and clone size are as listed in that table; D and trimming were resolved from the DNA. Recorded for this sample are about 180,000 clones; roughly nine tenths of them occurred a single time. The ten biggest clones cover around 2.3% of the sample.

Participants in the prospective study were enrolled through a virtual design, were aged roughly 18 to 100 years, and lived in approximately 24 United States geographic areas. In the prospective study, cohorts were assigned on the basis of participant-reported clinical history obtained from a screening survey and a study questionnaire. In the prospective study, mobile phlebotomists collected whole blood, serum and a nasopharyngeal or oropharyngeal swab from each participant. Participants in the prospective study had the option to provide additional blood draws and questionnaires over a roughly 2-month period. Before DNA extraction, prospective study blood samples were shipped either frozen or at room temperature.

The sequence derives from a woman aged 40 to 50 with acute COVID-19. The chain is assembled from TRBV19 and TRBJ1-2; too little of a D gene remains to name it. The source material was PBMCs or T cells enriched from blood (not recorded which). The DNA sequence is as follows: TGTGCCAGCTACTATGCGGGGGGCTACACCTTC. Its translation is CASYYAGGYTF.